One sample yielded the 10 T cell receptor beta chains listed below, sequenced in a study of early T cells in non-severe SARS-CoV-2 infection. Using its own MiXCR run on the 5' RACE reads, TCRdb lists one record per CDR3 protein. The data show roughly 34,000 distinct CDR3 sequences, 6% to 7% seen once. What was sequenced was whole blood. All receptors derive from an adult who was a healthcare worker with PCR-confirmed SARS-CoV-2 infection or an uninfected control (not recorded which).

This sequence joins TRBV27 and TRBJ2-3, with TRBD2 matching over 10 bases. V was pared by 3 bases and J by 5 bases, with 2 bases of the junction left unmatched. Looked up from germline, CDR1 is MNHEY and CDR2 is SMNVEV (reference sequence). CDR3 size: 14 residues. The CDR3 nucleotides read TGTGCCAGCAGTTTCCTAGCGGGGGAAGATACGCAGTATTTT. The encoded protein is CASSFLAGEDTQYF.

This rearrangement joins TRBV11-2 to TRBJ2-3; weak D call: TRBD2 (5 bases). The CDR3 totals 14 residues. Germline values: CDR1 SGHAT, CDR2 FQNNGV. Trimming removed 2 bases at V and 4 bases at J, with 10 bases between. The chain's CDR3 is CASSLFRDPDTQYF. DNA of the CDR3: TGTGCCAGCAGCTTATTCCGGGATCCAGATACGCAGTATTTT. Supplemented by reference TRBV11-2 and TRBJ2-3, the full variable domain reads EAGVAQSPRYKIIEKRQSVAFWCNPISGHATLYWYQQILGQGPKLLIQFQNNGVVDDSQLPKDRFSAERLKGVDSTLKIQPAKLEDSAVYLCASSLFRDPDTQYFGPGTRLTVL.

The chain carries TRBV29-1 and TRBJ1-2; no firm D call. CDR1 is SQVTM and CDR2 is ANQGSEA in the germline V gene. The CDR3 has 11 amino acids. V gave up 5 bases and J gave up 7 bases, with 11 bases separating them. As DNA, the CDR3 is TGCAGCGTTTTTGGGGTCTTTGGCTACACCTTC. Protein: CSVFGVFGYTF.

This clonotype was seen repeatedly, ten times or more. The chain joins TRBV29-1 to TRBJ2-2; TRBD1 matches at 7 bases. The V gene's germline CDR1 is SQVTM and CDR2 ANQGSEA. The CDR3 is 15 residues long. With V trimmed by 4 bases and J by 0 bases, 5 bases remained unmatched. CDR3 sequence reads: CSVVLTGSNTGELFF. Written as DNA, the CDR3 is TGCAGCGTTGTCTTGACAGGGTCGAACACCGGGGAGCTGTTTTTT.

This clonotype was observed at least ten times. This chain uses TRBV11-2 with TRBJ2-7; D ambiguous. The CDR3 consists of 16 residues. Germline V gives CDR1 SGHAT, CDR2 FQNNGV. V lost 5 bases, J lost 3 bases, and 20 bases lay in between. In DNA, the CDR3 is TGTGCCAGCAGCCCCATTTCTCGTACAGCTCACTACGAGCAGTACTTC. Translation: CASSPISRTAHYEQYF.

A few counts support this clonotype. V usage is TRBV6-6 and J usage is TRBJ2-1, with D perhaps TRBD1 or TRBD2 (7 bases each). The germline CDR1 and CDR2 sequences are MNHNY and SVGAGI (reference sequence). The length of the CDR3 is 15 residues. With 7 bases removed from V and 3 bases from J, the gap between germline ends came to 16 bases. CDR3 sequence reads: CASTEIRGGYNEQFF. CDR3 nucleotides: TGTGCCAGCACCGAAATCAGGGGGGGCTACAATGAGCAGTTCTTC.

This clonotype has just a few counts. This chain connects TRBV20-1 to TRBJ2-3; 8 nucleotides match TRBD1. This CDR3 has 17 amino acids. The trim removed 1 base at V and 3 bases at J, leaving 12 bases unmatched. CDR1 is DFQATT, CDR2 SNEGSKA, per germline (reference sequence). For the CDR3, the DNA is TGCAGTGCTAGAGTCGCATTTGGTCAGGGGGCAACAGATACGCAGTATTTT. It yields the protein CSARVAFGQGATDTQYF.

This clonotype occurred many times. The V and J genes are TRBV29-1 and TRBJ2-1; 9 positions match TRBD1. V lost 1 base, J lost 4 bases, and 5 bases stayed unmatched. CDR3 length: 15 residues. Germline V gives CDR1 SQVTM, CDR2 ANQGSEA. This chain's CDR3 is CSVEGWDRDYNEQFF. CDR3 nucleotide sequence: TGCAGCGTTGAAGGATGGGACAGGGATTACAATGAGCAGTTCTTC.

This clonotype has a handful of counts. CDR3 sequence (DNA): TGTGCCAGCAGCCAAGATCAGCGGAACTACGAGCAGTACTTC. Protein product: CASSQDQRNYEQYF. V gene TRBV4-2 combines with J gene TRBJ2-7; a possible D gene is TRBD2 (5 bases). The CDR3 extends over 14 amino acids. The germline CDR1 and CDR2 sequences are LGHNA and YNFKEQ. V lost 0 bases and J 3 bases, leaving 9 bases between the germline ends.

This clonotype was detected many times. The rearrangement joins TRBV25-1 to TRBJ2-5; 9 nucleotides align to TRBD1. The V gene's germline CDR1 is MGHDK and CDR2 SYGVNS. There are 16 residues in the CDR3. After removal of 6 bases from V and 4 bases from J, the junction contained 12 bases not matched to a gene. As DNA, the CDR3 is TGTGCCAGCAGCCGCCCGGGGACAGGGCGCGGAGAGACCCAGTACTTC. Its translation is CASSRPGTGRGETQYF. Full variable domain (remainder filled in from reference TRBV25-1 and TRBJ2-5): EADIYQTPRYLVIGTGKKITLECSQTMGHDKMYWYQQDPGMELHLIHYSYGVNSTEKGDLSSESTVSRIRTEHFPLTLESARPSHTSQYLCASSRPGTGRGETQYFGPGTRLLVL.